This record covers a single T cell receptor beta chain. The data were taken from a study of T cell changes during pregnancy in multiple sclerosis. The CDR3 runs to 17 residues. The J segment lost 13 bases and the V segment lost 3 bases, leaving 17 bases of the junction unmatched. Germline V gene sequence: CDR1 SGHTA, CDR2 FQGNSA. Assay: immunoSEQ multiplex PCR; the TCRdb copy retains only in-frame clones and omits some. The table has around 57,000 clones, around 92% seen once. This chain connects TRBV7-2 to TRBJ2-5, with 13 bases fitting TRBD2. The sequence came from a female donor in good health, enrolled as a control in a pregnancy study. The sample consisted of peripheral blood, taken after pregnancy. Here the CDR3 reads CASSFGLAGVIGPRVYF. DNA of the CDR3: TGTGCCAGCAGCTTTGGACTAGCGGGGGTCATAGGACCAAGAGTGTACTTC.